This T cell receptor (beta chain) was profiled in a study of T-cell reconstitution after alpha-beta-depleted transplantation in children (dated by TCRdb to between 2015 and 2016). With regard to the full study: Using TCR repertoire profiling, the study quantitatively followed how T-cell immune reconstitution unfolded in children after TCRalphabeta/CD19-depleted allogeneic hematopoietic cell transplantation.

The paper's findings and limits, for the study overall: The apparently early recovery of alphabetaT-cell counts about two months after transplant reportedly depended on only several hundred rapidly expanded clones that came from non-depleted graft cells. The high TCRbeta diversity at day 60 in some patients was ascribed to recipient T cells and intrathymic progenitors that had survived conditioning. The frequencies of hyperexpanded clones fell over the following months, and after one year, T-cell counts and TCRbeta diversity were mostly attributed to newly produced T cells.

Library method: PCR. Data came from an Illumina HiSeq 2500. To normalize quantification of the TCRbeta repertoire, the TCR libraries were built with molecular barcoding that relied on unique molecular identifiers. TCRdb reanalyzed the raw reads on its own, using fastp at Q25 for trimming and MiXCR for clone calling, and kept in-frame beta chains. Every entry covers one CDR3 protein and lists the most common genes and DNA from its rows. This sample is represented by more than 85,000 distinct CDR3 sequences; approximately 8% of them were singletons. The top ten hold roughly 15% of the sample. Regarding this clonotype: Its specific antigen is unknown. Base qualities are not provided; no much larger clone lies one nucleotide away.

The sample's treatment or condition label is to be understood as: allogeneic hematopoietic cell transplantation with graft depleted of TCRalphabeta T cells and CD19 B cells. The children who served as transplant recipients had been given grafts of TCRalphabeta/CD19-depleted allogeneic hematopoietic cells. From its cysteine to its phenylalanine, the CDR3 spans 13 amino acids. CDR3 DNA is the only sequence kept; it has 39 bases, read in frame from the first base. According to the germline V gene, CDR1 reads SGHTA and CDR2 reads FQGNSA. The V end loses 6 bases and the J end loses 0 bases, and a stretch of 8 bases separates them.

This TCR was sampled from a boy aged 2 to 10 with acute lymphoblastic leukemia, due to receive a stem cell transplant. This specimen was PBMCs, taken before TCRalphabeta/CD19-depleted stem cell transplant. The chain uses TRBV7-2 and TRBJ1-1; no confident D gene assignment can be made. This receptor has the CDR3 CASRDDMNTEAFF. The sequence in DNA is TGTGCCAGCAGGGACGATATGAACACTGAAGCTTTCTTT.